This is a list of T cell receptor beta chains from one sample in a study of T-cell reconstitution after alpha-beta-depleted transplantation in children. TCRdb re-analysed the PCR reads in MiXCR, keeping a single row per CDR3 protein. The data contain 480,000 or so distinct CDR3 sequences, about 11% of them seen just once; the ten biggest clones take up around 2%. Material: PBMCs, obtained before TCRalphabeta/CD19-depleted stem cell transplant. Receptor source: a child under 10 years old with inherited bone marrow failure, due to receive a stem cell transplant. CDR3s include the opening cysteine and the closing phenylalanine or tryptophan. The order of the fields is V gene, J gene, clone size, D gene, CDR3 DNA, CDR3 protein. A D gene is named only where the DNA matches it firmly. Size values are once, few and many counts, or a class for expanded clones, and some rows have none.

>TRBV12-3/TRBV12-4|TRBJ1-2|many|NA
TGTGCCAGCAGTCAAGGACGGGGTTCGGCGTGGTACACCTTC
CASSQGRGSAWYTF
>TRBV27|TRBJ1-4|NA|NA
TGTGCCAGCAGTTTATCCGGAGAAAAACTGTTTTTT
CASSLSGEKLFF
>TRBV7-2|TRBJ2-7|few|TRBD2
TGTGCCAGCAGCTCACTACGCGGGGCGGGAGGGCCCGACGAGCAGTACTTC
CASSSLRGAGGPDEQYF
>TRBV28|TRBJ2-7|many|NA
TGTGCCAGCAGTAGGGGTTCCTACGAGCAGTACTTC
CASSRGSYEQYF
>TRBV20-1|TRBJ2-1|NA|NA
TGCAGTGCTCACGATCCGGGGAAAAATGAGCAGTTCTTC
CSAHDPGKNEQFF
>TRBV7-9|TRBJ1-1|few|TRBD1
TGTGCCAGCAGCGGGACAGGGATGGCTGAAGCTTTCTTT
CASSGTGMAEAFF
>TRBV7-2|TRBJ2-7|many|TRBD2
TGTGCCAGCAGCCCCGCTAGCGGGGGGGTCTCCTACGAGCAGTACTTC
CASSPASGGVSYEQYF
>TRBV29-1|TRBJ2-7|many|NA
TGCAGCGCAGCGGCGGGGCCCTCCTACGAGCAGTACTTC
CSAAAGPSYEQYF
>TRBV16|TRBJ2-7|NA|TRBD2
TGTGCCAGCAGCCTTCCAGTGGGGGGGGGCTCCTACGAGCAGTACTTC
CASSLPVGGGSYEQYF
>TRBV9|TRBJ2-2|many|TRBD2
TGTGCCAGCAGCGTAGCCGGGAGGGCCGGGGAGCTGTTTTTT
CASSVAGRAGELFF
>TRBV23-1|TRBJ2-3|NA|NA
TGCGCCAGCAGTCAATATAATAGGGATAGTGGCACAGATACGCAGTATTTT
CASSQYNRDSGTDTQYF
>TRBV4-1|TRBJ2-3|NA|TRBD2
TGCGCCAGCAGCCAAGTTCCCGGGACTAGCGGCACAGATACGCAGTATTTT
CASSQVPGTSGTDTQYF
>TRBV20-1|TRBJ2-1|NA|NA
TGCAGTGCTAGTGGGGGGAGAGGTTCCTACAATGAGCAGTTCTTC
CSASGGRGSYNEQFF
>TRBV25-1|TRBJ1-1|NA|NA
TGTGCCAGCAGTGAATCTGCGTCAGTTGAGATGAACACTGAAGCTTTCTTT
CASSESASVEMNTEAFF
>TRBV12-3/TRBV12-4|TRBJ2-5|many|NA
TGTGCCAGCAGTTTAGGGCTGGGGAGGAGGGCCCAGTACTTC
CASSLGLGRRAQYF
>TRBV20-1|TRBJ2-7|NA|TRBD1
TGCAGTGCTAGACGAGGGACAGGGGGGTGGGAGCAGTACTTC
CSARRGTGGWEQYF
>TRBV27|TRBJ1-1|many|NA
TGTGCCAGCAGTTTCGGAAGGCCGTTGAACACTGAAGCTTTCTTT
CASSFGRPLNTEAFF
>TRBV27|TRBJ2-3|many|NA
TGTGCCAGCAGTGCCGCCGGGATCTTAAAAGGAGGCACAGATACGCAGTATTTT
CASSAAGILKGGTDTQYF
>TRBV7-9|TRBJ1-4|many|TRBD1
TGTGCCAGCAGCCCGTACTACAGGGGTGGCGAAAAACTGTTTTTT
CASSPYYRGGEKLFF
>TRBV29-1|TRBJ2-7|many|NA
TGCAGCGTTGCGGGGTCAGATTTCTACGAGCAGTACTTC
CSVAGSDFYEQYF
>TRBV5-1|TRBJ2-7|few|TRBD2
TGCGCCAGCAGCAGAACTAGCGGGAGTACATACGAGCAGTACTTC
CASSRTSGSTYEQYF
>TRBV29-1|TRBJ2-7|many|TRBD1
TGCAGCGTTTCGGACAGGGTAGCCTACGAGCAGTACTTC
CSVSDRVAYEQYF
>TRBV27|TRBJ2-7|many|TRBD1
TGTGCCAGCAGTTTATCCCAGCTCCCGGGACAGCCCTACGAGCAGTACTTC
CASSLSQLPGQPYEQYF
>TRBV11-3|TRBJ2-2|many|NA
TGTGCCAGCAGCTTGGACGGAGGGTATGCCGGGGAGCTGTTTTTT
CASSLDGGYAGELFF
>TRBV6-5|TRBJ2-5|NA|NA
TGTGCCAGCAGTTACGGTCACCGGAAAGAGACCCAGTACTTC
CASSYGHRKETQYF
>TRBV12-3/TRBV12-4|TRBJ2-1|many|TRBD1
TGTGCCAGCAGTTTAGCCCTGGGACAGCTTGAGCAGTTCTTC
CASSLALGQLEQFF
>TRBV5-1|TRBJ2-1|many|NA
TGCGCCAGCGCACTCCCCTGGGTAGCGAGAGAGAATGAGCAGTTCTTC
CASALPWVARENEQFF
>TRBV5-1|TRBJ2-7|many|NA
TGCGCCAGCAGCTTGGGGGGCTCGGAAGGGGCCGCGTACGAGCAGTACTTC
CASSLGGSEGAAYEQYF
>TRBV20-1|TRBJ2-1|many|TRBD1
TGCAGTGCCGCCGGGACAGGGATCGACAATGAGCAGTTCTTC
CSAAGTGIDNEQFF
>TRBV5-1|TRBJ1-5|many|TRBD1
TGCGCCAGCACGTATCGTCCGGGACAGTCATCTTATAGCAATCAGCCCCAGCATTTT
CASTYRPGQSSYSNQPQHF
>TRBV4-3|TRBJ2-3|many|TRBD2
TGCGCCAGCAGCCAAGATAAGGGCGGGAGGGCCCTCACAGATACGCAGTATTTT
CASSQDKGGRALTDTQYF
>TRBV10-1|TRBJ1-1|many|NA
TGCGCCAGCAGTAACGACAGATTCACTGAAGCTTTCTTT
CASSNDRFTEAFF
>TRBV20-1|TRBJ1-5|many|NA
TGCAGTGCTAGGACCCCCTTACGCAATCAGCCCCAGCATTTT
CSARTPLRNQPQHF
>TRBV12-3/TRBV12-4|TRBJ1-5|few|NA
TGTGCCAGCAGTCCTGGGACCGAGAGCAATCAGCCCCAGCATTTT
CASSPGTESNQPQHF
>TRBV27|TRBJ2-7|few|TRBD2
TGTGCCAGCAGTTTATTGGGAGGTCCGGGAGGGCCCTACGAGCAGTACTTC
CASSLLGGPGGPYEQYF
>TRBV11-2|TRBJ1-3|NA|TRBD1
TGTGCCAGCAGCTTAGGGGACAGGGGCACTCTTTATCCGTGGTCTGGAAACACCATATATTTT
CASSLGDRGTLYPWSGNTIYF
>TRBV20-1|TRBJ2-1|few|TRBD2
TGCAGTGTGAAGAGAGGGGCTAGCGGAGCGACGGGCAATGAGCAGTTCTTC
CSVKRGASGATGNEQFF
>TRBV30|TRBJ1-1|NA|TRBD1
TGTGCCGGATCGACAGGGGCTGAAGCTTTCTTT
CAGSTGAEAFF
>TRBV29-1|TRBJ2-5|many|TRBD1
TGCAGCGTCGGGACAGGGAACCTCCAAGAGACCCAGTACTTC
CSVGTGNLQETQYF
>TRBV12-3/TRBV12-4|TRBJ2-3|many|NA
TGTGCCAGCCGCAAGTGGGCGCTTACAGATACGCAGTATTTT
CASRKWALTDTQYF
>TRBV3-1|TRBJ2-3|many|NA
TGTGCCAGCAGCCAAGCAAACACAGATACGCAGTATTTT
CASSQANTDTQYF
>TRBV29-1|TRBJ2-1|many|TRBD2
TGCAGCGTTGATAGCGGGAGGGGCTACAATGAGCAGTTCTTC
CSVDSGRGYNEQFF
>TRBV10-3|TRBJ2-2|many|NA
TGTGCCATCAGCTCCGGGCTGGCGGCCGGGGAGCTGTTTTTT
CAISSGLAAGELFF
>TRBV29-1|TRBJ1-2|NA|TRBD1
TGCAGCGTGACGACAGGGGCCATAGCTAACTATGGCTACACCTTC
CSVTTGAIANYGYTF
>TRBV4-3|TRBJ1-2|many|NA
TGCGCCAGCAGCCCTAAGACAGGCAACTCCTATGGCTACACCTTC
CASSPKTGNSYGYTF
>TRBV10-3|TRBJ2-3|many|TRBD2
TGTGCCATCAGTGATCGGGGGGTAGCGGGGCCCACAGATACGCAGTATTTT
CAISDRGVAGPTDTQYF
>TRBV7-8|TRBJ2-3|many|NA
TGTGCCAGCCGGAAGGTGGGCACAGATACGCAGTATTTT
CASRKVGTDTQYF
>TRBV7-9|TRBJ1-6|many|NA
TGTGCCAGCAGCTTAATGGACAGTAATTCACCCCTCCACTTT
CASSLMDSNSPLHF